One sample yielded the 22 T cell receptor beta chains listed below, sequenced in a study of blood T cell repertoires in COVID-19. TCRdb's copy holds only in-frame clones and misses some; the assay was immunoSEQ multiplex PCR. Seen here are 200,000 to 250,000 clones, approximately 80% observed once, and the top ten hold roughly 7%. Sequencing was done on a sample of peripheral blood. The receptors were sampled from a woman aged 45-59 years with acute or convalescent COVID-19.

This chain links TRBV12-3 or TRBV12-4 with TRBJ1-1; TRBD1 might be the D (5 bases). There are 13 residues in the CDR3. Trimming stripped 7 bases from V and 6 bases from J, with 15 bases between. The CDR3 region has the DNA TGTGCCAGCAACGTCCAGGGTGTGGCTGAAGCTTTCTTT. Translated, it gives CASNVQGVAEAFF.

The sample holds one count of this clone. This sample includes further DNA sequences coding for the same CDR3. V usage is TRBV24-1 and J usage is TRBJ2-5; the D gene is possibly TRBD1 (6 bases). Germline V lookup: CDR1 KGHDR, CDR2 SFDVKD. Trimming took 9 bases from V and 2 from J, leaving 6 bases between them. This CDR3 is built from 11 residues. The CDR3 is CATGQQETQYF. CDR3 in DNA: TGTGCCACCGGACAGCAAGAGACCCAGTACTTC.

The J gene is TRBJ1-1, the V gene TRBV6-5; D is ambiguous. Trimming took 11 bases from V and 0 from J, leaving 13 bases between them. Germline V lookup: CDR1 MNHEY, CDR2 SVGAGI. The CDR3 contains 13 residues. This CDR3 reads CAGRGRMNTEAFF. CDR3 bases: TGTGCCGGAAGAGGTCGAATGAACACTGAAGCTTTCTTT.

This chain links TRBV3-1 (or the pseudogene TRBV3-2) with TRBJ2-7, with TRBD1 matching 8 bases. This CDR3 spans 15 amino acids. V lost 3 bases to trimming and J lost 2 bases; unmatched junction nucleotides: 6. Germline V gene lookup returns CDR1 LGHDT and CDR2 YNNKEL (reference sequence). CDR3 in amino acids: CASSHFSRGPYEQYF. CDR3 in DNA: TGTGCCAGCAGCCACTTCTCCAGGGGGCCCTACGAGCAGTACTTC.

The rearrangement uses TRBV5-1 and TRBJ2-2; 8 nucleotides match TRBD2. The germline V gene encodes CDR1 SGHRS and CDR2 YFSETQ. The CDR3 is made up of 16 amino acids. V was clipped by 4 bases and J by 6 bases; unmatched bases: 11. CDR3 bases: TGCGCCAGCAGCCCCGTTGGTAGCGGGACGGCCGGGGAGCTGTTTTTT. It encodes CASSPVGSGTAGELFF.

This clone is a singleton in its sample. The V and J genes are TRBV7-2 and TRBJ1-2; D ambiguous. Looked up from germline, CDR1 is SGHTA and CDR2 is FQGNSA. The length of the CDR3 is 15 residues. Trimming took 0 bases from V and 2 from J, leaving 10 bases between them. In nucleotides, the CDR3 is TGTGCCAGCAGCTTAGCGGTGGCAGTCAACTATGGCTACACCTTC. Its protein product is CASSLAVAVNYGYTF.

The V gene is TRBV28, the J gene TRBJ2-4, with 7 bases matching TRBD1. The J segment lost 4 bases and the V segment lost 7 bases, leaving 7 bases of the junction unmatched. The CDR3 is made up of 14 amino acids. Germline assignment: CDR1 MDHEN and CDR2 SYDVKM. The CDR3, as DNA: TGTGCCAGCAACACCGGGACAGTTAAAAACATTCAGTACTTC. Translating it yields CASNTGTVKNIQYF. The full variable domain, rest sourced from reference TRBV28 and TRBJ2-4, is DVKVTQSSRYLVKRTGEKVFLECVQDMDHENMFWYRQDPGLGLRLIYFSYDVKMKEKGDIPEGYSVSREKKERFSLILESASTNQTSMYLCASNTGTVKNIQYFGAGTRLSVL.

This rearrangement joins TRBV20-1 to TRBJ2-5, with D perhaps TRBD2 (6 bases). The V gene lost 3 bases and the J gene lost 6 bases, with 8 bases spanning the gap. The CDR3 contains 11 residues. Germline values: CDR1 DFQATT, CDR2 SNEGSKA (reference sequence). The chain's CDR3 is CSARLAQTQYF. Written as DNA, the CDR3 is TGCAGTGCTAGGCTAGCGCAGACCCAGTACTTC.

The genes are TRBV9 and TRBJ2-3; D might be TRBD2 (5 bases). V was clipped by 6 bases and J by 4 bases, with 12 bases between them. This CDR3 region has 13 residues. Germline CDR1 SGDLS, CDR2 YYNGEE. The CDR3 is CASTAGISDTQYF. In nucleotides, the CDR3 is TGTGCCAGCACCGCCGGGATTTCAGATACGCAGTATTTT.

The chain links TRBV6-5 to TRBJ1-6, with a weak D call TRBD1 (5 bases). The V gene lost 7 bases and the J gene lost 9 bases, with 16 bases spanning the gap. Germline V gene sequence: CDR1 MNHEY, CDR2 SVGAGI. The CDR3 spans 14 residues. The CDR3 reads CASNGGKRVSPLHF. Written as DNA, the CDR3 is TGTGCCAGCAATGGGGGGAAGCGGGTTTCACCCCTCCACTTT.

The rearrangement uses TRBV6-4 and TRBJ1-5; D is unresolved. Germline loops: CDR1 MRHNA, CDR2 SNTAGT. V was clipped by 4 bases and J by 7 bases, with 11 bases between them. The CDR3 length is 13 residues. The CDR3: CASSVEEGQPQHF. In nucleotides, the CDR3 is TGTGCCAGCAGTGTCGAGGAGGGACAGCCCCAGCATTTT.

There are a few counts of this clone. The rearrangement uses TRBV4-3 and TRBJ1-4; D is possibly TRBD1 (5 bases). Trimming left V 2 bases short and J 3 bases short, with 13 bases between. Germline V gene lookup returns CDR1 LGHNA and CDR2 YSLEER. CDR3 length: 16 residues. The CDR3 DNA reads TGCGCCAGCAGCCAACGGCCGCCCAGGGCTAATGAAAAACTGTTTTTT. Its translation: CASSQRPPRANEKLFF.

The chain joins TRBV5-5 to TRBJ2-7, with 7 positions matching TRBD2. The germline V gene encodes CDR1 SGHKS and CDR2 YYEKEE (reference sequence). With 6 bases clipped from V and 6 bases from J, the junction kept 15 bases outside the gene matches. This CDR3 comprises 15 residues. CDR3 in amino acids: CASNRGELIYGEQYF. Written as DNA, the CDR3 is TGTGCCAGCAACCGGGGGGAGCTCATCTACGGCGAGCAGTACTTC.

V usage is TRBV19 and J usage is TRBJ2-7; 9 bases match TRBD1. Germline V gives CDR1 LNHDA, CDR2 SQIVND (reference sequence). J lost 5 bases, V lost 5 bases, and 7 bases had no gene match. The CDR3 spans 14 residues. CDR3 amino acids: CASSPRTGAHEQYF. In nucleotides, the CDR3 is TGTGCCAGTAGTCCTCGGACAGGGGCCCACGAGCAGTACTTC.

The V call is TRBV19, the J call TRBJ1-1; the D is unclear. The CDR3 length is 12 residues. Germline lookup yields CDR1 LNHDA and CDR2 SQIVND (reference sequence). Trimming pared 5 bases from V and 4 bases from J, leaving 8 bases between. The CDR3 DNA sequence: TGTGCCAGTAGTGAGGGTGGCACTGAAGCTTTCTTT. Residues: CASSEGGTEAFF. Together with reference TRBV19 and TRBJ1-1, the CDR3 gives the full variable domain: DGGITQSPKYLFRKEGQNVTLSCEQNLNHDAMYWYRQDPGQGLRLIYYSQIVNDFQKGDIAEGYSVSREKKESFPLTVTSAQKNPTAFYLCASSEGGTEAFFGQGTRLTVV.

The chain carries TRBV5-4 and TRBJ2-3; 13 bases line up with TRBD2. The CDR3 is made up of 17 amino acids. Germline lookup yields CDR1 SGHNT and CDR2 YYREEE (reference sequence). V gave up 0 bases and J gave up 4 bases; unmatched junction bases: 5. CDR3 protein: CASSLATSGGFADTQYF. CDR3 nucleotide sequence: TGTGCCAGCAGCTTGGCGACTAGCGGGGGGTTTGCAGATACGCAGTATTTT.

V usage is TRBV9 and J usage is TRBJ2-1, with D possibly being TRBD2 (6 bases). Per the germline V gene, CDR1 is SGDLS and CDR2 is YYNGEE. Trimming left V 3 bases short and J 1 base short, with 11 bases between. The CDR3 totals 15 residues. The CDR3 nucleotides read TGTGCCAGCAGCGCCCCGGGGGTGTCCTACAATGAGCAGTTCTTC. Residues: CASSAPGVSYNEQFF.

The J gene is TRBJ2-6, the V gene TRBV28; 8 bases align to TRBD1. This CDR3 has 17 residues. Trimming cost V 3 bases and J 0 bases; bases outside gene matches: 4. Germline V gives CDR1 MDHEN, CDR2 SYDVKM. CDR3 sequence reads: CASSFRDRSSGANVLTF. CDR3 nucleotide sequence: TGTGCCAGCAGTTTCCGGGACAGGAGCTCTGGGGCCAACGTCCTGACTTTC.

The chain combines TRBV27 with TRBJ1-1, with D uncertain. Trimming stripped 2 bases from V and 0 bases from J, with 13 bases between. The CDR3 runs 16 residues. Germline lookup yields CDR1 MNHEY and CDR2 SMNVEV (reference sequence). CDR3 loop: CASSLVGAPMNTEAFF. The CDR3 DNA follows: TGTGCCAGCAGTTTAGTTGGTGCGCCTATGAACACTGAAGCTTTCTTT.

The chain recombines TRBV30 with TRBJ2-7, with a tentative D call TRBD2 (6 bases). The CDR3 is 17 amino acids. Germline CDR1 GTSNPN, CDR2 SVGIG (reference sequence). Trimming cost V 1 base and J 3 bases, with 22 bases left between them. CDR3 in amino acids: CAWSEAPGERFRYEQYF. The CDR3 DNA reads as TGTGCCTGGAGTGAAGCCCCGGGGGAGCGGTTTCGCTACGAGCAGTACTTC.

CDR3 residues: CASSLDRDRVGKLFF. In DNA, the CDR3 is TGCGCCAGCAGCTTGGACCGGGACAGGGTGGGAAAACTGTTTTTT. V gene TRBV5-1 combines with J gene TRBJ1-4, with TRBD1 matching 9 bases. J was trimmed by 10 bases and V by 0 bases; bases with no gene match: 7. CDR1 is SGHRS, CDR2 YFSETQ, per germline. This CDR3 spans 15 amino acids.

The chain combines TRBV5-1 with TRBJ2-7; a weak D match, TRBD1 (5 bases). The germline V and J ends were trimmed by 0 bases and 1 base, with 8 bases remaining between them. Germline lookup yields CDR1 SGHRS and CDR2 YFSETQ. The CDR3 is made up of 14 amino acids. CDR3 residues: CASSLDQGSYEQYF. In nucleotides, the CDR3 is TGCGCCAGCAGCTTGGACCAGGGATCCTACGAGCAGTACTTC.